This TCR beta chain came from a study of PD-1 blockade in mismatch repair-deficient tumors. The wider study: Patients had over 10 mismatch repair-deficient cancer types, all previously treated and progressing.

Here immunoSEQ multiplex PCR was the method, and the copy in TCRdb shows in-frame clones only, minus some. In the table there are about 100,000 clones, over 65% of which are singletons. General study findings and limits: Tumor-resident clones, often undetectable pretreatment in blood, expanded then contracted after pembrolizumab.

A note on this clone: Its target is not known.

All patients were mismatch repair deficient, assessed by either PCR or immunohistochemistry. The receptor was derived from an adult with mismatch repair-deficient cancer. The specimen comprised peripheral blood, sampled roughly eight months after starting pembrolizumab.

Written as DNA, the CDR3 is TGCGCCAGCAGCCAAGATCCTTGGGAATGGGAGACCCAGTACTTC. Protein product: CASSQDPWEWETQYF. The rearrangement joins TRBV4-1 to TRBJ2-5; no clear D gene. CDR1 is MGHRA, CDR2 YSYEKL, per germline. The ends were cut back, 0 bases at V and 5 bases at J, with 13 bases in the middle. The CDR3 runs 15 residues.